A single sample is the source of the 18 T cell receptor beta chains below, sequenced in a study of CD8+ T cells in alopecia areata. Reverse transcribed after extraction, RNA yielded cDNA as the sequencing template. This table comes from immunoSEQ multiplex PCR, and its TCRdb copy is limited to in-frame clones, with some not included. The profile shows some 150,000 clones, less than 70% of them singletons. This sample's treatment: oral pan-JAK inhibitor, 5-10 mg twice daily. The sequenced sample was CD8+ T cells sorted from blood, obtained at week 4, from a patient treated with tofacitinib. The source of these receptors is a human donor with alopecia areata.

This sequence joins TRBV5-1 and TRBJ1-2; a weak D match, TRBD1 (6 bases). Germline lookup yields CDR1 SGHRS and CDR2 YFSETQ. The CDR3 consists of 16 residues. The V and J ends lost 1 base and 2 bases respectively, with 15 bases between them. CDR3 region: CASSLTPWDKNYGYTF. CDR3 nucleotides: TGCGCCAGCAGCTTGACCCCATGGGACAAGAACTATGGCTACACCTTC.

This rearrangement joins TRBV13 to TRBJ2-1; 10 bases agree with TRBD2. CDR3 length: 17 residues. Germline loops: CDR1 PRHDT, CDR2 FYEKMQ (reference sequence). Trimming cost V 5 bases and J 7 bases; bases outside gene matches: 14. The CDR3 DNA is TGTGCCAGCAGCCCCCGACTAGCGGGTGATGGGTTGAATGAGCAGTTCTTC. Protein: CASSPRLAGDGLNEQFF.

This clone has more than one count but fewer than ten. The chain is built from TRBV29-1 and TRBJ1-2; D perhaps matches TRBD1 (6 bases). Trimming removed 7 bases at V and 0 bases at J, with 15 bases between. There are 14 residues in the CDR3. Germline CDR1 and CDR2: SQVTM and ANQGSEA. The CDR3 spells CSATAGGTNYGYTF. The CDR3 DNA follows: TGCAGCGCCACGGCCGGGGGCACTAACTATGGCTACACCTTC.

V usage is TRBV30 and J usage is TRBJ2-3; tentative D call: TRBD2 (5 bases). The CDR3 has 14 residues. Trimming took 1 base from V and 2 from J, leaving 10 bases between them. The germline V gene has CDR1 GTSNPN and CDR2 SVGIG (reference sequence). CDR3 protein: CAWSALGITDTQYF. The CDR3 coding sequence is TGTGCCTGGAGTGCCCTCGGGATCACAGATACGCAGTATTTT.

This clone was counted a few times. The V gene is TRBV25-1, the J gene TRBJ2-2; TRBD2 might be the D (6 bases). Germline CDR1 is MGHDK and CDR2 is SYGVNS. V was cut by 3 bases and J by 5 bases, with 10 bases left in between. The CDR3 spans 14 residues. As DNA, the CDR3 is TGTGCCAGCAGTGAGTCGGGAGAGACCGGGGAGCTGTTTTTT. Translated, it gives CASSESGETGELFF.

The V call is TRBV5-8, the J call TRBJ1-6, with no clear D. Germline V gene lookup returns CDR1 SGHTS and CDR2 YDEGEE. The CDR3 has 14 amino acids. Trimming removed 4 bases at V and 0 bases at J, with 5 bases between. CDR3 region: CASSVSSYNSPLHF. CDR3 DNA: TGTGCCAGCAGCGTCAGCTCCTATAATTCACCCCTCCACTTT.

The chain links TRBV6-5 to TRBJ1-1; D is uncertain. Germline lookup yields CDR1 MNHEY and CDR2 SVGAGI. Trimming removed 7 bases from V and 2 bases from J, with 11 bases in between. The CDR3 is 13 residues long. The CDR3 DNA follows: TGTGCCAGCACCTACAGCTCAAACACTGAAGCTTTCTTT. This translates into CASTYSSNTEAFF.

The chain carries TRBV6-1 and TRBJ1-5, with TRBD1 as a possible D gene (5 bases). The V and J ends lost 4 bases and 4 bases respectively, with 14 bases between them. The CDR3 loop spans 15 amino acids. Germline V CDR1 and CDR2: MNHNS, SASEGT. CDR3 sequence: CASSARDGLNQPQHF. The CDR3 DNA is TGTGCCAGCAGTGCCCGGGACGGCCTAAATCAGCCCCAGCATTTT.

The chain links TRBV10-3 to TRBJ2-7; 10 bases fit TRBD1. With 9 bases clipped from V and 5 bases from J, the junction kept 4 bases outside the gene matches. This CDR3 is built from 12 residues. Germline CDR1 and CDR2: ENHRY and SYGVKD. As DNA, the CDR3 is TGTGCCATGGGACAGGGGAGCAACGAGCAGTACTTC. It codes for CAMGQGSNEQYF.

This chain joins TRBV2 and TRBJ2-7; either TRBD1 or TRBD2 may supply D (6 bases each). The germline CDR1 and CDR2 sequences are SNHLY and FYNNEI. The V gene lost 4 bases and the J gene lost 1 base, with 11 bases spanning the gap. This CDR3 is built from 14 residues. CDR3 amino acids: CASSVSGASYEQYF. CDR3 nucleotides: TGTGCCAGCAGTGTTTCGGGGGCATCCTACGAGCAGTACTTC.

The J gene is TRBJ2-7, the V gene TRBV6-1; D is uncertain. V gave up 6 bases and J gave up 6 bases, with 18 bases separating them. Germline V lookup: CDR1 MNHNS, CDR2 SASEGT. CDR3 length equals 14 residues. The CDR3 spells CASRQINGRFEQYF. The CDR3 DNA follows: TGTGCCAGCAGGCAGATCAATGGCAGATTCGAGCAGTACTTC.

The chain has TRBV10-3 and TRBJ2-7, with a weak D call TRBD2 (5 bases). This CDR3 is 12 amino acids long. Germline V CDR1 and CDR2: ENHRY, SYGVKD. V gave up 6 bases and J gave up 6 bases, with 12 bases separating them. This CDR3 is CAIRGEGAEQYF. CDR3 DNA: TGTGCCATCAGGGGAGAGGGCGCCGAGCAGTACTTC.

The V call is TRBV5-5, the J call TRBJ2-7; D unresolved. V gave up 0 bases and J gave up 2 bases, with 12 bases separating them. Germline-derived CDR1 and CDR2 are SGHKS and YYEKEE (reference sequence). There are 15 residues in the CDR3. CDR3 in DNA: TGTGCCAGCAGCTTGGAGGTGGGAATAACCTACGAGCAGTACTTC. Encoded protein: CASSLEVGITYEQYF.

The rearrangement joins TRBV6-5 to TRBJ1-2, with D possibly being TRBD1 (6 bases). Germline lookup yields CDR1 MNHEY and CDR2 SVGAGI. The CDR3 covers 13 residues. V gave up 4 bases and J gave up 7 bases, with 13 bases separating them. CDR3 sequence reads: CASSWGAATGYTF. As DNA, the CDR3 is TGTGCCAGCAGTTGGGGGGCAGCTACTGGCTACACCTTC.

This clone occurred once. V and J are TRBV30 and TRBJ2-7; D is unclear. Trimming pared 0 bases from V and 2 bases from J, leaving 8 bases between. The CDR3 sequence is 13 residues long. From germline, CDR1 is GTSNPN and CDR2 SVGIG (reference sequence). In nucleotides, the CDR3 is TGTGCCTGGAGTGTAGGCGGTACCTACGAGCAGTACTTC. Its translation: CAWSVGGTYEQYF.

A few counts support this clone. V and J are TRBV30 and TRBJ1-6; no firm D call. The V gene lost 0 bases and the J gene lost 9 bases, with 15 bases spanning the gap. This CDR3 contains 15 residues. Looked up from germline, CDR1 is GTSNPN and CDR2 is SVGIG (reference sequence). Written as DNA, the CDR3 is TGTGCCTGGAGTGTGATCACCCCGGAGGGTTCACCCCTCCACTTT. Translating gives CAWSVITPEGSPLHF.

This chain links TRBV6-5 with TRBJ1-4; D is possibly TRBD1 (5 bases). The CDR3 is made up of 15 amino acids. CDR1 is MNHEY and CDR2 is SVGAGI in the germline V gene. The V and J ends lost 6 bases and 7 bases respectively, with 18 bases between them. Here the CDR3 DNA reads TGTGCCAGCAGCCCGGAGGGGTTCGTGAGTGAAAAACTGTTTTTT. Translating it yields CASSPEGFVSEKLFF.

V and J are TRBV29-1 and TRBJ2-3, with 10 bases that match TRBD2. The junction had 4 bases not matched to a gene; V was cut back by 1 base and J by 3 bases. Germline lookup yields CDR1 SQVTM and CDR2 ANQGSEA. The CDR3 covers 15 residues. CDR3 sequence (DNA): TGCAGCGTTGAAGTTTTAGCGGGGGGAACAGATACGCAGTATTTT. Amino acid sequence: CSVEVLAGGTDTQYF.